This T cell receptor (beta chain) was identified in a study of T cell responses to AZD1222 COVID-19 vaccine. Study background: Second-dose intervals near 4 or 12 weeks were combined. Study findings and constraints: In the spike-specific TCR repertoire, nearly half reportedly target unmutated variant regions. Vaccine-related CD4 TCRs covered spike, predominating at 160-218 and 743-854.

Germline loops: CDR1 MDHEN, CDR2 SYDVKM. Trimming pared 7 bases from V and 6 bases from J, leaving 15 bases between. This CDR3 contains 13 residues. Method: immunoSEQ multiplex PCR; TCRdb's copy keeps in-frame clones and lacks some. Of about 130,000 clones in the sample, roughly nine tenths were seen once. Comments on this clone: Antigen: not known.

The chain uses TRBV28 and TRBJ2-5, with D perhaps given as TRBD1 or TRBD2 (5 bases each). The receptor was isolated from an adult in good health. The specimen was peripheral blood, collected on day 0 of AZD1222 vaccination. The CDR3 nucleotides read TGTGCCAGCACCTGGGGGAGCTCTCAGACCCAGTACTTC. Residues: CASTWGSSQTQYF.